These 9 T cell receptor beta chains were all obtained from the same sample, sequenced in a study of T cell repertoires in cytomegalovirus infection. TCRdb reprocessed the reads via MiXCR and lists one record per CDR3 protein. The sample lists hundreds of thousands of distinct CDR3 sequences; about 17% were seen once. The sample taken for sequencing was PBMCs. The receptors originated from a human donor in good health (CMV status not recorded). Some clones in this sample may be carry-over from other donors' samples.

V is TRBV5-6 and J is TRBJ1-1; a possible D gene is TRBD1 (6 bases). Trimming pared 4 bases from V and 6 bases from J, leaving 10 bases between. CDR1 and CDR2 (germline): SGHDT, YYEEEE. The CDR3 runs 12 residues. CDR3 sequence (DNA): TGTGCCAGCAGCCTCAGGACAGCTGAAGCTTTCTTT. The encoded protein is CASSLRTAEAFF. Based on the CDR3 plus reference TRBV5-6 and TRBJ1-1, the full variable domain is DAGVTQSPTHLIKTRGQQVTLRCSPKSGHDTVSWYQQALGQGPQFIFQYYEEEERQRGNFPDRFSGHQFPNYSSELNVNALLLGDSALYLCASSLRTAEAFFGQGTRLTVV.

Points on this clonotype: Since a much larger clone is just one base distant, this may be a read error. V and J are TRBV7-2 and TRBJ1-2; tentative D call: TRBD1 (6 bases). Germline CDR1 reads SGHTA; CDR2 reads FQGNSA. This CDR3 is built from 12 residues. Trimming took 8 bases from V and 8 from J, leaving 15 bases between them. As DNA, the CDR3 is TGTGCCAGCGGCGGAAGGGGGGGAGGCTACACCTTC. Protein product: CASGGRGGGYTF. The full variable domain, rest sourced from reference TRBV7-2 and TRBJ1-2, is GAGVSQSPSNKVTEKGKDVELRCDPISGHTALYWYRQSLGQGLEFLIYFQGNSAPDKSGLPSDRFSAERTGGSVSTLTIQRTQQEDSAVYLCASGGRGGGYTFGSGTRLTVV.

This clonotype has ten or more counts. V and J are TRBV7-2 and TRBJ2-5; 9 bases are shared with TRBD1. This CDR3 is built from 12 residues. The J segment lost 11 bases and the V segment lost 4 bases, leaving 5 bases of the junction unmatched. Per the germline V gene, CDR1 is SGHTA and CDR2 is FQGNSA. CDR3 residues: CASSSGTGRQYF. For the CDR3, the DNA is TGTGCCAGCAGCTCCGGGACAGGGAGGCAGTACTTC.

This clonotype was observed a handful of times. The V call is TRBV28, the J call TRBJ2-3, with 9 bases aligning to TRBD2. CDR3 length equals 16 residues. Trimming took 2 bases from V and 4 from J; bases not matched to a gene: 7. Germline V gene sequence: CDR1 MDHEN, CDR2 SYDVKM. CDR3 DNA sequence: TGTGCCAGCAGTTTAGGTGGTAGCGGGGGATCAGATACGCAGTATTTT. Amino acid sequence: CASSLGGSGGSDTQYF.

Comment on this clonotype: Only one base separates this from a far larger clonotype, so it likely reflects a read error. The V gene is TRBV7-3, the J gene TRBJ1-1, with 8 bases aligning to TRBD1. Looked up from germline, CDR1 is SGHTA and CDR2 is FQGTGA. This CDR3 comprises 13 residues. CDR3 in amino acids: CAGSSQGGTEAFF. In nucleotides, the CDR3 is TGTGCCGGCAGCTCACAGGGGGGCACTGAAGCTTTCTTT.

The chain joins TRBV12-3 or TRBV12-4 to TRBJ1-2; D is perhaps TRBD1 (6 bases). The CDR3 is 12 residues long. V shed 6 bases and J shed 6 bases, with 11 bases lying between them. CDR3 sequence reads: CASRTGLNGYTF. The CDR3 DNA reads TGTGCCAGCAGAACAGGGTTGAATGGCTACACCTTC.

This clonotype was counted between two and nine times. The chain has TRBV10-1 and TRBJ2-7; 9 bases fit TRBD1. From germline, CDR1 is WNHNN and CDR2 SYGVQD (reference sequence). The CDR3 loop spans 13 amino acids. The CDR3 bases are TGCCCCATCCTGGGACAGGGTATCCACGAGCAGTACTTC. It specifies CPILGQGIHEQYF.

In this sample, this clonotype turned up many times. The V call is TRBV28, the J call TRBJ1-5, with D unclear. The CDR3 loop spans 14 amino acids. V shed 6 bases and J shed 3 bases, with 12 bases lying between them. Per germline, CDR1 MDHEN and CDR2 SYDVKM. The CDR3 loop reads CASRGWGINQPQHF. As DNA, the CDR3 is TGTGCCAGCAGGGGGTGGGGAATCAATCAGCCCCAGCATTTT. The whole variable domain, remainder taken from reference TRBV28 and TRBJ1-5, is DVKVTQSSRYLVKRTGEKVFLECVQDMDHENMFWYRQDPGLGLRLIYFSYDVKMKEKGDIPEGYSVSREKKERFSLILESASTNQTSMYLCASRGWGINQPQHFGDGTRLSIL.

This rearrangement joins TRBV6-5 to TRBJ2-7, with D perhaps TRBD1 (6 bases). The germline V and J ends were trimmed by 0 bases and 1 base, with 16 bases remaining between them. CDR1 and CDR2 from the germline V gene are MNHEY and SVGAGI. The CDR3 contains 17 residues. This CDR3 is CASSYSVQGFVSYEQYF. The CDR3 DNA follows: TGTGCCAGCAGTTACTCGGTGCAGGGGTTTGTATCCTACGAGCAGTACTTC.